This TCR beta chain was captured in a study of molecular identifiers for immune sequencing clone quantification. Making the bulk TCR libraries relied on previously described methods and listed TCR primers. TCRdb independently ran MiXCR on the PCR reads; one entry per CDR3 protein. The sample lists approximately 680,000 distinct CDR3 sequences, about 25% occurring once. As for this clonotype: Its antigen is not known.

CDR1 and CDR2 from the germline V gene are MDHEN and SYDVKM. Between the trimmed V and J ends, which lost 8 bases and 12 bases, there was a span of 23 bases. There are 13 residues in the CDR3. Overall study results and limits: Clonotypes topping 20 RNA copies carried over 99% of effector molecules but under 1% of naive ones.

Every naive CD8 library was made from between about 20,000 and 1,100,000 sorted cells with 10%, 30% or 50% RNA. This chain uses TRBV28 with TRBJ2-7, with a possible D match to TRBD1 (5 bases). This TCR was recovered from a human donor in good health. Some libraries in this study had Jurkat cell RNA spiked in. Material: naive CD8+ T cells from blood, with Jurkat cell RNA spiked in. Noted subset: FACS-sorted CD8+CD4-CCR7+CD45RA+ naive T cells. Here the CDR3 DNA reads TGTGCCAGCGGCCCTCATGGGATAGGGGTATGGTACTTC. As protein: CASGPHGIGVWYF.